This T cell receptor beta chain was obtained from a study of CD8 T cells in Susac syndrome. Study information: When blood was drawn, patients with Susac syndrome were on intravenous immunoglobulin alone, on corticosteroids, or therapy-naive. General study findings and limits: Susac CD8+ cells expanded clonally the most in TEMRA cells and in active patients.

Reverse transcription of roughly 0.45 to 1 ug RNA was performed with random hexamers. Amplification of TCR beta CDR3 by immunoSEQ multiplex PCR spanned 54 Vbeta and 13 Jbeta. TCRdb analysed the immunoSEQ multiplex PCR reads with MiXCR anew, one entry per CDR3 protein. The sample has some 110,000 distinct CDR3 sequences, about 95% seen once. J lost 3 bases, V lost 1 base, and 11 bases had no gene match. The germline CDR1 and CDR2 sequences are DFQATT and SNEGSKA (reference sequence). There are 16 residues in the CDR3. Note on this clonotype: Its antigen remains unknown.

The receptor was derived from a human donor with Susac syndrome. The specimen was CD8+ T cells from PBMCs. The chain employs TRBV20-1 and TRBJ2-7; 8 positions match TRBD1. The CDR3 DNA is TGCAGTGCTAGAGTCCCCGCGACAGGGGATTACTACGAGCAGTACTTC. This gives the protein CSARVPATGDYYEQYF.